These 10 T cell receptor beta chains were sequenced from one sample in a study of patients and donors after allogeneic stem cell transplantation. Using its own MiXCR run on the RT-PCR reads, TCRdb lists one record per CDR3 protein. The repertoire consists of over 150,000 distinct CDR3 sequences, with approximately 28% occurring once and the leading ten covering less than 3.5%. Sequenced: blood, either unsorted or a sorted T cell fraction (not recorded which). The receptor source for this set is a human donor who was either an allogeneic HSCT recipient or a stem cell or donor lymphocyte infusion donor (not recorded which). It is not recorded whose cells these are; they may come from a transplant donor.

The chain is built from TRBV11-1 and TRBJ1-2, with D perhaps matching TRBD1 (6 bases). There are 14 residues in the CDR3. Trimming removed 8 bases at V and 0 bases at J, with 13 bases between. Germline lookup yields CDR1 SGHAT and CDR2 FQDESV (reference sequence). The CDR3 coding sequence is TGTGCCAGCGCCCTCGACAGGTCTAACTATGGCTACACCTTC. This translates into CASALDRSNYGYTF.

Here the CDR3 DNA reads TGTGCCAGCAGTTTAGCCCGAGGGGACAGGTACCAAGAGACCCAGTACTTC. This codes for CASSLARGDRYQETQYF. The chain combines TRBV27 with TRBJ2-5; TRBD1 agrees at 8 bases. The CDR3 runs 17 residues. V lost 2 bases to trimming and J lost 0 bases; unmatched junction nucleotides: 8. Germline CDR1 MNHEY, CDR2 SMNVEV (reference sequence).

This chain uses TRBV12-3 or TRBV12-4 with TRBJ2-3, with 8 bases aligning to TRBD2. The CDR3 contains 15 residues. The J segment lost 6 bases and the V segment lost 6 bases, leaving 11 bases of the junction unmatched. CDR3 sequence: CASRHWTSWSDTQYF. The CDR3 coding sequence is TGTGCCAGCAGACATTGGACTAGCTGGAGTGATACGCAGTATTTT.

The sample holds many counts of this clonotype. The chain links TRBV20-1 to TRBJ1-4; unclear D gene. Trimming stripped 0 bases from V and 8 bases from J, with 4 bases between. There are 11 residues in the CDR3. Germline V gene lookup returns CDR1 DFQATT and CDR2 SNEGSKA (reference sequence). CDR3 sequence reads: CSARDREKLFF. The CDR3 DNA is TGCAGTGCTAGAGATCGGGAAAAACTGTTTTTT.

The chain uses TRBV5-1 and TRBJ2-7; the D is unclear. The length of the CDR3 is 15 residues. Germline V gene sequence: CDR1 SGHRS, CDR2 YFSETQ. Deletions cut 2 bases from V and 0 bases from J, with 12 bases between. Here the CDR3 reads CASSFQPISSYEQYF. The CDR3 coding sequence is TGCGCCAGCAGCTTCCAACCGATTAGCTCCTACGAGCAGTACTTC. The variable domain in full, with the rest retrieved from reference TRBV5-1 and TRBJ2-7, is KAGVTQTPRYLIKTRGQQVTLSCSPISGHRSVSWYQQTPGQGLQFLFEYFSETQRNKGNFPGRFSGRQFSNSRSEMNVSTLELGDSALYLCASSFQPISSYEQYFGPGTRLTVT.

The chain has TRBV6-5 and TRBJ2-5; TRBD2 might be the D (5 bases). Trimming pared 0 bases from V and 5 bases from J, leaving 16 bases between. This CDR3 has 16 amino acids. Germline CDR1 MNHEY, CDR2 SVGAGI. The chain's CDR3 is CASSYSSPGLGETQYF. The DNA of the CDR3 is TGTGCCAGCAGTTACTCGAGTCCGGGGTTAGGGGAGACCCAGTACTTC.

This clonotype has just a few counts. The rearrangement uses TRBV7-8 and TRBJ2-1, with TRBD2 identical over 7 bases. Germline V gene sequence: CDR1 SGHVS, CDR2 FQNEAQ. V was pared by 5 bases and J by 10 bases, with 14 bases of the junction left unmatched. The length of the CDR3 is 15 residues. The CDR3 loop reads CASSTLGGGPVEQFF. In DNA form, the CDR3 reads TGTGCCAGCAGCACACTCGGGGGAGGGCCGGTGGAGCAGTTCTTC.

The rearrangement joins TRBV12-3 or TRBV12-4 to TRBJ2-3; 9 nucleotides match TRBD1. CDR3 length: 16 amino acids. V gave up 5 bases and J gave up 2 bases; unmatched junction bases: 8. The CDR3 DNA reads TGTGCCAGCAGTCCCCGGACAGGGGCCTACACAGATACGCAGTATTTT. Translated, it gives CASSPRTGAYTDTQYF.

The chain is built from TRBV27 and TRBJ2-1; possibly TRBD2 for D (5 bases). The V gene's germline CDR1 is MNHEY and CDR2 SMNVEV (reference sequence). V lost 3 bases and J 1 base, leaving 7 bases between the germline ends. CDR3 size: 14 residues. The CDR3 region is CASSFRTSYNEQFF. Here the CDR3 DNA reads TGTGCCAGCAGTTTCCGGACTTCCTACAATGAGCAGTTCTTC.

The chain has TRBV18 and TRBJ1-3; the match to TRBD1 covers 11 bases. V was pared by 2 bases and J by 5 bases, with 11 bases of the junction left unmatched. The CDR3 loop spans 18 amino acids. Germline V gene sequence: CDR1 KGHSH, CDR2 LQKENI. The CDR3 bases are TGTGCCAGCTCACCATCAGCCCTTGGACAGGGGGCTAGAAACACCATATATTTT. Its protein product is CASSPSALGQGARNTIYF.